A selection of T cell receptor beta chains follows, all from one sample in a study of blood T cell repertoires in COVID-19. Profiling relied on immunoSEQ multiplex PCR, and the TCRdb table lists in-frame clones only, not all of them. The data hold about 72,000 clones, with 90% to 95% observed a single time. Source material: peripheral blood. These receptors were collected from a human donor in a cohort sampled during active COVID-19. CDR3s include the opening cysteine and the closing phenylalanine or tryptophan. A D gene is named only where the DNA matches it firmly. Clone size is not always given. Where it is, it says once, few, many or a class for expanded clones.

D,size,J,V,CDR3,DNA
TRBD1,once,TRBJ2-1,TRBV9,CASSPRRTGRNEQFF,TGTGCCAGCAGCCCCAGAAGGACAGGGAGGAATGAGCAGTTCTTC
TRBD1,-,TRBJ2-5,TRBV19,CASRGDRTETQYF,TGTGCCAGTAGGGGGGACAGGACCGAGACCCAGTACTTC
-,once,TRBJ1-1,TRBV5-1,CASSLRPGNTEAFF,TGCGCCAGCAGCCTGCGCCCAGGGAACACTGAAGCTTTCTTT
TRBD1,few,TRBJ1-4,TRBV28,CASRSSGQGMEKLFF,TGTGCCAGCAGATCTTCGGGACAGGGGATGGAAAAACTGTTTTTT
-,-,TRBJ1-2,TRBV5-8,CASSFGGAYGYTF,TGTGCCAGCAGCTTCGGGGGGGCCTATGGCTACACCTTC
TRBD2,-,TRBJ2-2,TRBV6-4,CASSDRSSGRRELFF,TGTGCCAGCAGTGACAGGTCTAGCGGGAGAAGGGAGCTGTTTTTT
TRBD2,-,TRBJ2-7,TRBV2,CASSEFGTSGGLSSYEQYF,TGTGCCAGCAGTGAATTCGGGACTAGCGGGGGCCTTAGCTCCTACGAGCAGTACTTC
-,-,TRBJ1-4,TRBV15,CATSRAAGANEKLFF,TGTGCCACCAGCAGAGCTGCAGGGGCTAATGAAAAACTGTTTTTT
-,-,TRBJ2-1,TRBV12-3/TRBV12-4,CASNRPAYNEQFF,TGTGCCAGCAATCGCCCGGCCTACAATGAGCAGTTCTTC
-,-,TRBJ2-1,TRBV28,CASSPYRVQLYEQFF,TGTGCCAGCAGTCCCTACAGGGTTCAATTGTATGAGCAGTTCTTC
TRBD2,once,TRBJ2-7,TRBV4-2,CASSQDETEGLAGRYEQYF,TGTGCCAGCAGCCAAGATGAAACGGAAGGACTAGCGGGACGCTACGAGCAGTACTTC
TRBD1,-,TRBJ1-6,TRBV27,CASSPRTGGGSPLHF,TGTGCCAGCAGCCCTAGAACAGGGGGAGGTTCACCCCTCCACTTT
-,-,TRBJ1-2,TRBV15,CATSRDLANYGYTF,TGTGCCACCAGCAGAGATTTAGCTAACTATGGCTACACCTTC
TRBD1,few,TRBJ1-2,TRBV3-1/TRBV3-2,CASSRQGAYGYTF,TGTGCCAGCAGCCGACAGGGGGCGTATGGCTACACCTTC
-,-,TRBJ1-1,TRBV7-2,CASSLVTGLAEAFF,TGTGCCAGCAGCTTAGTTACGGGTTTGGCTGAAGCTTTCTTT
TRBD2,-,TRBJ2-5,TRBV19,CASTGRAGQETQYF,TGTGCCAGTACCGGGAGGGCAGGCCAAGAGACCCAGTACTTC
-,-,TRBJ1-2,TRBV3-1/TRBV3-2,CASSQGGLGGYTF,TGTGCCAGCAGCCAAGGCGGGCTGGGTGGCTACACCTTC
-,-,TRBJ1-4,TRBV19,CASSMLVRATNEKLFF,TGTGCCAGTAGTATGCTAGTCAGAGCAACTAATGAAAAACTGTTTTTT
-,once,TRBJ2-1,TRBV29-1,CSVEQGGRDEQFF,TGCAGCGTTGAACAGGGGGGTCGGGATGAGCAGTTCTTC
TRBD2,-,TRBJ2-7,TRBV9,CASSAMAAGEGEQYF,TGTGCCAGCAGCGCCATGGCAGCGGGAGAGGGCGAGCAGTACTTC
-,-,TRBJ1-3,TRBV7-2,CASSPRGGTGNTIYF,TGTGCCAGCAGCCCCCGGGGGGGGACAGGAAACACCATATATTTT
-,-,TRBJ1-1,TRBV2,CASSVLAGAFF,TGTGCCAGCAGTGTTTTGGCAGGGGCTTTCTTT
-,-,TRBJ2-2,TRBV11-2,CASSLVLTGELFF,TGTGCCAGCAGCTTAGTCCTGACCGGGGAGCTGTTTTTT
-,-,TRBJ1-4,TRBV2,CASSEDGAGYEKLFF,TGTGCCAGCAGTGAAGATGGGGCTGGATATGAAAAACTGTTTTTT
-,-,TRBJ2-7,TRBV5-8,CASPPRVSYEQYF,TGTGCCAGCCCTCCTCGGGTATCCTACGAGCAGTACTTC
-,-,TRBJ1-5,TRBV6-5,CASSLNRGNQPQHF,TGTGCCAGCAGTTTAAACAGGGGCAATCAGCCCCAGCATTTT
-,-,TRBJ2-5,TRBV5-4,CASSSKGVFWTQYF,TGTGCCAGCAGTTCAAAGGGGGTCTTTTGGACCCAGTACTTC
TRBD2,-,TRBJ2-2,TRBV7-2,CASSWTSGSSPGELFF,TGTGCCAGCAGTTGGACTAGCGGGAGCTCTCCCGGGGAGCTGTTTTTT
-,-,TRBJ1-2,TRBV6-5,CASSIGPSNYGYTF,TGTGCCAGCAGTATTGGCCCCTCTAACTATGGCTACACCTTC
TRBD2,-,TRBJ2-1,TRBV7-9,CASSEPSGGAGNEQFF,TGTGCCAGCAGCGAACCCAGCGGGGGGGCTGGGAATGAGCAGTTCTTC
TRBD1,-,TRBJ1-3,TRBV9,CASSGDSSGNTIYF,TGTGCCAGCAGCGGGGACAGCTCTGGAAACACCATATATTTT
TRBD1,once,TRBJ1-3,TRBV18,CASSLSGTGAGDTIYF,TGTGCCAGCTCACTATCCGGGACAGGGGCTGGAGACACCATATATTTT
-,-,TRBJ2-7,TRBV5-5,CASSLVGRSYEQYF,TGTGCCAGCAGCTTGGTGGGGAGATCCTACGAGCAGTACTTC
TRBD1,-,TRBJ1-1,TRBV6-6,CASSTRTGTLFF,TGTGCCAGCAGTACCCGGACAGGAACGCTTTTCTTT
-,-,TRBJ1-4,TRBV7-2,CASSHRRGSTNEKLFF,TGTGCCAGCAGCCATAGGAGGGGTTCAACTAATGAAAAACTGTTTTTT
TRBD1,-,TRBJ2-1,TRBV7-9,CASSTGTGAEGYNEQFF,TGTGCCAGCAGCACGGGAACAGGGGCCGAGGGCTACAATGAGCAGTTCTTC
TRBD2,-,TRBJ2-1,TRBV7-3,CASSADPSGGINEQFF,TGTGCCAGCAGCGCCGACCCTAGCGGGGGGATCAATGAGCAGTTCTTC
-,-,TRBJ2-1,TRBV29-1,CSVEGIRTNEQFF,TGCAGCGTTGAAGGCATCCGAACTAATGAGCAGTTCTTC
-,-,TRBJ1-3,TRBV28,CASVSLGAGNTIYF,TGTGCCAGCGTCTCCTTGGGGGCAGGAAACACCATATATTTT
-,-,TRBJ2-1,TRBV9,CASSPNEGGNEQFF,TGTGCCAGCAGCCCGAACGAGGGGGGGAATGAGCAGTTCTTC
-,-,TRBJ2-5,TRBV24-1,CATSDPPEETQYF,TGTGCCACCAGTGATCCCCCCGAAGAGACCCAGTACTTC
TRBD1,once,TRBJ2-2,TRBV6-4,CASSQGTGANTGELFF,TGTGCCAGCAGTCAAGGGACAGGGGCGAACACCGGGGAGCTGTTTTTT
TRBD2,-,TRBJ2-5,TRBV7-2,CASSAGLVQETQYF,TGTGCCAGCAGCGCAGGACTAGTCCAAGAGACCCAGTACTTC
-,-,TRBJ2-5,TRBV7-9,CASSSPREWETQYF,TGTGCCAGCAGCTCGCCCAGGGAATGGGAGACCCAGTACTTC
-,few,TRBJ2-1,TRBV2,CASSRGEQFF,TGTGCCAGCAGCAGGGGTGAGCAGTTCTTC
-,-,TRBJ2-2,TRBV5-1,CASSLRSQNTGELFF,TGCGCCAGCAGCTTGCGCTCACAGAACACCGGGGAGCTGTTTTTT
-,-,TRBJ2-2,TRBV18,CASSPADLSTGELFF,TGTGCCAGCTCACCGGCGGACTTATCTACCGGGGAGCTGTTTTTT
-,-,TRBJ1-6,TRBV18,CASSTQADSSPLHF,TGTGCCAGCTCAACGCAGGCAGATTCCTCACCCCTCCACTTT
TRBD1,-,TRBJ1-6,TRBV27,CASSLRQGINSPLHF,TGTGCCAGCAGTTTACGACAGGGCATAAATTCACCCCTCCACTTT
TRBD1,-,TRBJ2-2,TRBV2,CASIRQGEDTGELFF,TGTGCCAGCATCCGACAGGGGGAGGACACCGGGGAGCTGTTTTTT
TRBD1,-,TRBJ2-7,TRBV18,CASSPGTGTYEQYF,TGTGCCAGCTCACCAGGGACAGGGACCTACGAGCAGTACTTC
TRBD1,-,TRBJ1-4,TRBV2,CASSEGTANEKLFF,TGTGCCAGCAGTGAGGGGACAGCTAATGAAAAACTGTTTTTT
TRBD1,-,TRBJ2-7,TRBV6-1,CASSERTGSSYEQYF,TGTGCCAGCAGTGAAAGGACAGGTAGCTCCTACGAGCAGTACTTC
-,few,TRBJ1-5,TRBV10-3,CAISESIKQGMFQPQHF,TGTGCCATCAGTGAGTCGATTAAACAGGGAATGTTTCAGCCCCAGCATTTT
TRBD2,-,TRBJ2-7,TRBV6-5,CASSRLAGDRYENF,TGTGCCAGCAGTAGACTAGCGGGAGATCGATACGAGAACTTC
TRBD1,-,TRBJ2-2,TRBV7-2,CASSLEGQGAPTGELFF,TGTGCCAGCAGCTTAGAGGGACAGGGGGCGCCCACCGGGGAGCTGTTTTTT
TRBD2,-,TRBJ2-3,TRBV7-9,CASSLGLVTDTQYF,TGTGCCAGCAGCCTGGGACTAGTAACAGATACGCAGTATTTT
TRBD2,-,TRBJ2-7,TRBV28,CASSLGTSASHYEQYF,TGTGCCAGCAGTTTGGGGACTAGCGCGTCACACTACGAGCAGTACTTC
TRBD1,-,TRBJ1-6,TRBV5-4,CASSSGQGPSPLHF,TGTGCCAGCAGCTCCGGACAGGGGCCTTCACCCCTCCACTTT